What follows describes a single TCR beta chain. Trimming took 3 bases from V and 0 from J; bases not matched to a gene: 7. This CDR3 comprises 17 residues. CDR1 is WSHSY, CDR2 SAAADI, per germline. Produced via immunoSEQ multiplex PCR; TCRdb's table is partial and in-frame only. The sample lists 140,000 to 150,000 clones, approximately 86% occurring once. The data were obtained in a study of blood T cell repertoires in COVID-19. Across the whole study: Acute-phase and convalescent COVID-19 samples originated in the United States, Italy and Spain. Nucleic acid was either cDNA or gDNA, and it came from T cells, B-cell-depleted T cells, or PBMCs.

V usage is TRBV10-2 and J usage is TRBJ2-1; 8 positions match TRBD2. The sequence was obtained from a man in his 70s with acute or convalescent COVID-19. Sequenced: peripheral blood. The CDR3: CASSDYLAGSSYNEQFF. DNA for the CDR3: TGCGCCAGCAGTGATTATTTAGCGGGAAGCTCCTACAATGAGCAGTTCTTC.